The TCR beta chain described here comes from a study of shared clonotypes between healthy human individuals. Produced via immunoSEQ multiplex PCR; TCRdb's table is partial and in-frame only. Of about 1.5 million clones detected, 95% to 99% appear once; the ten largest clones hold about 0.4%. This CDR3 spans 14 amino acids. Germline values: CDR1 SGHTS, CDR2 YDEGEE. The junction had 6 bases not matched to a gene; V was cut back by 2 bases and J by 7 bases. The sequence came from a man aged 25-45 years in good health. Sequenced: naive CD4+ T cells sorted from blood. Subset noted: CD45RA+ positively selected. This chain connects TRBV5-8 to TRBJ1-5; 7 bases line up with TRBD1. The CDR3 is CASSLGGAEQPQHF. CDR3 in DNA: TGTGCCAGCAGCTTAGGGGGCGCGGAACAGCCCCAGCATTTT.